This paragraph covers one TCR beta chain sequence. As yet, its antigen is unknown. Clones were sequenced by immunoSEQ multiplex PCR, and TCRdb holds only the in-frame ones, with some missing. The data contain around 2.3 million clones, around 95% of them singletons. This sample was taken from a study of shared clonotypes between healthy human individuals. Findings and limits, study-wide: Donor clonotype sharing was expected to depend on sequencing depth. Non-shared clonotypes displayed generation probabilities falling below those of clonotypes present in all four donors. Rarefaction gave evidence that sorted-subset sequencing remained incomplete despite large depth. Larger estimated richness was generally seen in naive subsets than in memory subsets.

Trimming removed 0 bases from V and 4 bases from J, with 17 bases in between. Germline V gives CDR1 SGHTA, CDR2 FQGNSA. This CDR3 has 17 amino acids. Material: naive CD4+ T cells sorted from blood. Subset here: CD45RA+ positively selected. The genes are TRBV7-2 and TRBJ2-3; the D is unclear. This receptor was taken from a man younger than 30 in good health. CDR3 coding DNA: TGTGCCAGCAGCTTAGCGGGTGCCAGGCGCTCCTCAGATACGCAGTATTTT. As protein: CASSLAGARRSSDTQYF.